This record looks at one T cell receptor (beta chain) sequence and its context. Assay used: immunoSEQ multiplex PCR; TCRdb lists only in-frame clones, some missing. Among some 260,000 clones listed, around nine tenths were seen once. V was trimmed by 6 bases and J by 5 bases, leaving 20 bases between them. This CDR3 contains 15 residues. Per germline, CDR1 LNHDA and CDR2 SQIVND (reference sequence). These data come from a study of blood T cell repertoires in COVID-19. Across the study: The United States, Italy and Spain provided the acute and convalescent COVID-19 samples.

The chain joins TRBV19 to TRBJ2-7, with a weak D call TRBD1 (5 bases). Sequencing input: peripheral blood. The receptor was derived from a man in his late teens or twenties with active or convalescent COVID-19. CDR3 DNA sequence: TGTGCCAGTAGCTCGCTTGCCCAGGGTACCAACGAGCAGTACTTC. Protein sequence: CASSSLAQGTNEQYF.